The present T cell receptor (beta chain) was sequenced within a study of neurological immune-mediated disorders. 5'RACE employing 10-nucleotide random UMIs yielded the cDNA. Every sequencing run generated over 160 million TCR-beta sequences from 15-18 subjects. Each CDR3 protein is one row after TCRdb ran MiXCR on the 5' RACE reads. The sample lists 40,000 to 55,000 distinct CDR3 sequences, about 5.6% seen once, with approximately 1.5% in the top ten. CDR1 is MDHEN and CDR2 is SYDVKM in the germline V gene. Trimming took 3 bases from V and 2 from J, leaving 9 bases between them. The CDR3 is made up of 14 amino acids. There are many counts of this clonotype. Given a much more abundant clone one base away, this may be a read error.

The receptor was isolated from a woman aged 18-29 years with multiple sclerosis. The chain couples TRBV28 to TRBJ2-3; D remains ambiguous. Sequencing was performed on CD4+ T cells from blood. Here the CDR3 reads CASSLMRYTDTQYF. CDR3 bases: TGTGCCAGCAGTTTGATGAGATACACAGATACGCAGTATTTT.